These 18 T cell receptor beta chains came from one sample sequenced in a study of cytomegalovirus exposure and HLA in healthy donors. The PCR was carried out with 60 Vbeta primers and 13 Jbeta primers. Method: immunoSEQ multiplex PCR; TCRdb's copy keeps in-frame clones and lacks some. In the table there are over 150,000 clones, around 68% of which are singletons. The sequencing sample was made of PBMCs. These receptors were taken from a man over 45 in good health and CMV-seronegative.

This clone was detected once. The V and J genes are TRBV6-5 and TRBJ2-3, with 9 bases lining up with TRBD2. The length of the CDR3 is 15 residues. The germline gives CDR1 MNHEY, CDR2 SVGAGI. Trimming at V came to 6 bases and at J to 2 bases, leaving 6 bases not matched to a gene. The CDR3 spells CASRDSGGYTDTQYF. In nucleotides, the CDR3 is TGTGCCAGCAGAGACAGCGGGGGGTACACAGATACGCAGTATTTT.

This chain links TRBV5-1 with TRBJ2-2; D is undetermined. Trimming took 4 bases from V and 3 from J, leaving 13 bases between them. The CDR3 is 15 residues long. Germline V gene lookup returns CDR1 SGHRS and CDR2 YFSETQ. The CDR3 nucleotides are TGCGCCAGCAGCATCGTGACTCTTTACACCGGGGAGCTGTTTTTT. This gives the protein CASSIVTLYTGELFF.

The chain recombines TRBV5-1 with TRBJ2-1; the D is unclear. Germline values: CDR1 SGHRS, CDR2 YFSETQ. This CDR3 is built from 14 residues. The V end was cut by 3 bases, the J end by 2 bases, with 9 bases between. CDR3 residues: CASSYTNTYNEQFF. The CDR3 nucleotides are TGCGCCAGCAGCTACACCAACACCTACAATGAGCAGTTCTTC. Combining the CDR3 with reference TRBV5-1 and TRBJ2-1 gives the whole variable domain KAGVTQTPRYLIKTRGQQVTLSCSPISGHRSVSWYQQTPGQGLQFLFEYFSETQRNKGNFPGRFSGRQFSNSRSEMNVSTLELGDSALYLCASSYTNTYNEQFFGPGTRLTVL.

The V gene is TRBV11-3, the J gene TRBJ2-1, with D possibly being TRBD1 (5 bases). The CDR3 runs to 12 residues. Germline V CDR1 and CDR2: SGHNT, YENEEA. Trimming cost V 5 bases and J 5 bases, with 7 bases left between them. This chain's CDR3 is CASSRTNNEQFF. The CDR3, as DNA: TGTGCCAGCAGCCGGACAAACAATGAGCAGTTCTTC.

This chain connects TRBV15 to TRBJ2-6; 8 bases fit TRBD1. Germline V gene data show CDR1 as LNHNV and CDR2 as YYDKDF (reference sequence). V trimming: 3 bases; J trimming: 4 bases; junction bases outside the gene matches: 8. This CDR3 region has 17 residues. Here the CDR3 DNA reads TGTGCCACCAGCAGTCTTGACAGGGGTTTGGGGGCCAACGTCCTGACTTTC. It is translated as CATSSLDRGLGANVLTF.

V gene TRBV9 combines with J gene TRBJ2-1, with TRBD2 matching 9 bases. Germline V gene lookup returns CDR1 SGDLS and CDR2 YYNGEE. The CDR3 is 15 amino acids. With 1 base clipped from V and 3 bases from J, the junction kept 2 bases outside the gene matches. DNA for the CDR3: TGTGCCAGCAGCGTATTAGCGGGGGACTACAATGAGCAGTTCTTC. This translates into CASSVLAGDYNEQFF.

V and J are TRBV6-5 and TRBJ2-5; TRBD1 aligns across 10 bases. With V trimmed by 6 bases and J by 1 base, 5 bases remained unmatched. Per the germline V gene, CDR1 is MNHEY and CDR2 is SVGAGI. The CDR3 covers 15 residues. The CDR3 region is CASRRTGGAQETQYF. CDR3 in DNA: TGTGCCAGCAGACGGACAGGGGGGGCCCAAGAGACCCAGTACTTC.

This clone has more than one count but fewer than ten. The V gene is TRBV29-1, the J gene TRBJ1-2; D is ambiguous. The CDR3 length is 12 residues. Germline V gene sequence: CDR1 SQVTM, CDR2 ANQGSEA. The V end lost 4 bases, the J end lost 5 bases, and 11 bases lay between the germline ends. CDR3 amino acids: CSVGGLGYGYTF. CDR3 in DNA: TGCAGCGTTGGCGGACTGGGGTATGGCTACACCTTC. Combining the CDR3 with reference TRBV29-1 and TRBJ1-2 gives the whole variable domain SAVISQKPSRDICQRGTSLTIQCQVDSQVTMMFWYRQQPGQSLTLIATANQGSEATYESGFVIDKFPISRPNLTFSTLTVSNMSPEDSSIYLCSVGGLGYGYTFGSGTRLTVV.

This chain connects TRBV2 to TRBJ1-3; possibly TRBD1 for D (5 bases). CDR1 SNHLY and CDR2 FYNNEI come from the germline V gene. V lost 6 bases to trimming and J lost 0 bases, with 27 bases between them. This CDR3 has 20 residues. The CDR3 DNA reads TGTGCCAGCAGCCTCAGGGCCCAATCCTTTCAATTAAGCTCTGGAAACACCATATATTTT. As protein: CASSLRAQSFQLSSGNTIYF.

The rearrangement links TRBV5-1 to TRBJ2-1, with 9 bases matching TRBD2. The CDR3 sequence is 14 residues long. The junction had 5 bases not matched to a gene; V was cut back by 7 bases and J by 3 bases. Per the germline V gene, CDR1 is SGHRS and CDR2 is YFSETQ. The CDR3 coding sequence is TGCGCCAGCTCGCAGCGGGGGGACTACAATGAGCAGTTCTTC. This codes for CASSQRGDYNEQFF.

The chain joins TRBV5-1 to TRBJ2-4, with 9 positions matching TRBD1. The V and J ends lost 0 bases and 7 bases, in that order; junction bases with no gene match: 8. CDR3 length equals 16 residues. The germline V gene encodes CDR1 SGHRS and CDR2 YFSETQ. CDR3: CASSLGGQGATNIQYF. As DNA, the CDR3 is TGCGCCAGCAGCTTGGGGGGACAGGGAGCTACCAACATTCAGTACTTC.

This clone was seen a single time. The CDR3 protein is CAISERGSSSSYEQYF. Written as DNA, the CDR3 is TGTGCCATCAGCGAGCGGGGGAGTTCGAGCTCCTACGAGCAGTACTTC. The chain employs TRBV10-3 and TRBJ2-7; TRBD2 aligns across 8 bases. The CDR3 contains 16 residues. V lost 6 bases and J lost 0; bases outside the gene matches: 10. The germline CDR1 and CDR2 sequences are ENHRY and SYGVKD.

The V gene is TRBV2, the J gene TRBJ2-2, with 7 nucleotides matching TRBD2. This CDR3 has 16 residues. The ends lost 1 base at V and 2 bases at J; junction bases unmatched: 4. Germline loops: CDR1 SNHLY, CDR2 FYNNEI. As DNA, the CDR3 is TGTGCCAGCAGTGAAGGGGACTACTTCAACACCGGGGAGCTGTTTTTT. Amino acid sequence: CASSEGDYFNTGELFF.

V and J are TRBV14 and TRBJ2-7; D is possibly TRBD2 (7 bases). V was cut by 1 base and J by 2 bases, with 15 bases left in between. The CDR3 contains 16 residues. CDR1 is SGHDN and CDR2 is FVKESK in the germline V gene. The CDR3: CASSQGLGGPTYEQYF. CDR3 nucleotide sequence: TGTGCCAGCAGCCAAGGGCTGGGGGGGCCTACCTACGAGCAGTACTTC.

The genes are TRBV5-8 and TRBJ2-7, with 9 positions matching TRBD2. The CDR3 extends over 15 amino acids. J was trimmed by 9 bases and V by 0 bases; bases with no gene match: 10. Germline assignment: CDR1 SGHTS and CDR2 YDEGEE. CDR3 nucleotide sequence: TGTGCCAGCAGCTTGGTTGCGGCTAGCGGGACGCGGCAGTACTTC. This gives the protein CASSLVAASGTRQYF.

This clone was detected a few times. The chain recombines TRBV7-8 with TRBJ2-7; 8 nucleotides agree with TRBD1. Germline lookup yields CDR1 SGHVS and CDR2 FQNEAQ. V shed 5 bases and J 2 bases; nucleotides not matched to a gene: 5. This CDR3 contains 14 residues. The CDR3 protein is CASSPRTGTYEQYF. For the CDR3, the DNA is TGTGCCAGCAGCCCGCGGACAGGGACCTACGAGCAGTACTTC.

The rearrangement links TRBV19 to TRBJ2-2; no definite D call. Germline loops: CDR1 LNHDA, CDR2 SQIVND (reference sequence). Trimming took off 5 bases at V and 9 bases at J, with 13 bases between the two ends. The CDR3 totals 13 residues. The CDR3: CASSPGFGWELFF. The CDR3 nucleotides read TGTGCCAGTAGTCCGGGTTTTGGGTGGGAGCTGTTTTTT. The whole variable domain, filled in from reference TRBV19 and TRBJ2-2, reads DGGITQSPKYLFRKEGQNVTLSCEQNLNHDAMYWYRQDPGQGLRLIYYSQIVNDFQKGDIAEGYSVSREKKESFPLTVTSAQKNPTAFYLCASSPGFGWELFFGEGSRLTVL.

The CDR3: CASSRGGTGTDTQYF. CDR3 sequence (DNA): TGTGCCAGCAGTCGGGGGGGGACAGGCACAGATACGCAGTATTTT. The chain couples TRBV28 to TRBJ2-3; a possible D gene is TRBD2 (8 bases). This CDR3 is 15 amino acids long. CDR1 is MDHEN, CDR2 SYDVKM, per germline. V was cut by 5 bases and J by 1 base, with 13 bases left in between.